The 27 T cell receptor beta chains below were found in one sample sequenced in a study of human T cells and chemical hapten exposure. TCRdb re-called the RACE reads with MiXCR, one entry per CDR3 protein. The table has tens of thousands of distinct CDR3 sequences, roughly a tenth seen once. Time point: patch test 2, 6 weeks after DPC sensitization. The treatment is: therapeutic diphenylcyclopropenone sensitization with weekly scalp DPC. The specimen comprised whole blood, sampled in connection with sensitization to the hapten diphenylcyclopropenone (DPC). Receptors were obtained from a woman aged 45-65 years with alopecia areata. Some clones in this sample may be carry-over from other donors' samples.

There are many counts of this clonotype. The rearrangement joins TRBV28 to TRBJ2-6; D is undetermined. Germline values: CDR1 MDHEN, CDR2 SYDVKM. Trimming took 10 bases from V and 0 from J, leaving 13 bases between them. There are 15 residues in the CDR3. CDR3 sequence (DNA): TGTGCCACTTTAACCGGAGCCTCTGGGGCCAACGTCCTGACTTTC. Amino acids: CATLTGASGANVLTF.

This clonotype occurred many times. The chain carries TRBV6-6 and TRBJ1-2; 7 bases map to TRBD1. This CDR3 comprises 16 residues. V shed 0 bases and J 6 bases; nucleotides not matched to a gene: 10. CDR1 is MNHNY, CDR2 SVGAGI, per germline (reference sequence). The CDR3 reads CASSYSEGGRVNGYTF. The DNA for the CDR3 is TGTGCCAGCAGTTACTCAGAAGGGGGCCGGGTGAATGGCTACACCTTC.

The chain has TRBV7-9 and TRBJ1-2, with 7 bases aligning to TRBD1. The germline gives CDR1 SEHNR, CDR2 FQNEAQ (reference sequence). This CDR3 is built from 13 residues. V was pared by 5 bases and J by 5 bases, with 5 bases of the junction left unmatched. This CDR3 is CASSPTGRYGYTF. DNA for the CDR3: TGTGCCAGCAGCCCGACAGGGCGGTATGGCTACACCTTC.

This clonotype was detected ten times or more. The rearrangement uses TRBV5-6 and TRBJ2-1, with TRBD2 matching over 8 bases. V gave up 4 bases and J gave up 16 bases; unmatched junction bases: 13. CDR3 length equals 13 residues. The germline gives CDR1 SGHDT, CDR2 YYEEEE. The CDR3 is CASSRAGTSLSFF. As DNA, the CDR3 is TGTGCCAGCAGCCGCGCTGGGACTAGTTTATCTTTCTTC.

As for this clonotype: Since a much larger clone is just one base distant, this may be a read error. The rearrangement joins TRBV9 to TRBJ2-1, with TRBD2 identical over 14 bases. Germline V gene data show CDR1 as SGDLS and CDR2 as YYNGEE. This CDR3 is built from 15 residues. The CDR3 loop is CASSVAGLAGDEQSF. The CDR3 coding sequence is TGTGCCAGCAGCGTAGCGGGACTAGCGGGAGATGAGCAGTCCTTC.

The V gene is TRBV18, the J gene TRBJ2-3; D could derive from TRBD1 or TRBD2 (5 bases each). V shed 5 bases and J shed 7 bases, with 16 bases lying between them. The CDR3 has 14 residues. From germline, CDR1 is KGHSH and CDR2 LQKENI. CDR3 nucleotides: TGTGCCAGCTCATCCGACCGGGGCGGGTATACGCAGTATTTT. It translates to CASSSDRGGYTQYF.

The CDR3 spells CASSQDLGPYGYTF. The CDR3 bases are TGCGCCAGCAGCCAAGATCTGGGCCCCTATGGCTACACCTTC. V is TRBV4-3 and J is TRBJ1-2; D is unresolved. Trimming pared 0 bases from V and 4 bases from J, leaving 9 bases between. CDR1 is LGHNA and CDR2 is YSLEER in the germline V gene. This CDR3 comprises 14 residues.

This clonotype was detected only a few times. For the CDR3, the DNA is TGTGCCAGCAGCTTGGGGACTGCCGCTAATGAAAAACTGTTTTTT. Translation: CASSLGTAANEKLFF. V usage is TRBV2 and J usage is TRBJ1-4, with D tentatively TRBD1 (5 bases). This CDR3 is 15 amino acids long. Trimming removed 6 bases at V and 3 bases at J, with 14 bases between. CDR1 SNHLY and CDR2 FYNNEI come from the germline V gene. The whole variable domain, filled in from reference TRBV2 and TRBJ1-4, reads EPEVTQTPSHQVTQMGQEVILRCVPISNHLYFYWYRQILGQKVEFLVSFYNNEISEKSEIFDDQFSVERPDGSNFTLKIRSTKLEDSAMYFCASSLGTAANEKLFFGSGTQLSVL.

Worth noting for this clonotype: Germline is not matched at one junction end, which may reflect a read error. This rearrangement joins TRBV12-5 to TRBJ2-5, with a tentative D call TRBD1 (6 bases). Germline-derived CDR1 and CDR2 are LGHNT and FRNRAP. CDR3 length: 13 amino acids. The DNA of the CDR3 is TGTGCTAGTGGTTTCGACAGGATAGGACCCGGGGACTTC. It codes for CASGFDRIGPGDF.

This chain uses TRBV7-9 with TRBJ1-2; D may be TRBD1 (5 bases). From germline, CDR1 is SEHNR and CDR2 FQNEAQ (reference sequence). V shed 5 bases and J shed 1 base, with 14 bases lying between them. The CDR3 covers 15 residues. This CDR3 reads CASSRGPQSNYGYTF. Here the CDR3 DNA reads TGTGCCAGCAGCCGGGGCCCGCAGAGTAACTATGGCTACACCTTC.

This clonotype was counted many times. CDR3 residues: CASSSHSKDQPQHF. The CDR3 bases are TGTGCCAGCAGCTCACATTCGAAGGATCAGCCCCAGCATTTT. The chain uses TRBV7-8 and TRBJ1-5; D not resolved. From germline, CDR1 is SGHVS and CDR2 FQNEAQ. The CDR3 loop spans 14 amino acids. Deletions cut 4 bases from V and 5 bases from J, with 12 bases between.

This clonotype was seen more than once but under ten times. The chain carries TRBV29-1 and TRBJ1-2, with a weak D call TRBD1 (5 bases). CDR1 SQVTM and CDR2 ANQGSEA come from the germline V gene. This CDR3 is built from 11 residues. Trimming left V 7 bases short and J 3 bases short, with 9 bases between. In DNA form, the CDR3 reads TGCAGCGCAGGACATGACTATGGCTACACCTTC. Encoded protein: CSAGHDYGYTF. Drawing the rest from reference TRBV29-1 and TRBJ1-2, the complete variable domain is SAVISQKPSRDICQRGTSLTIQCQVDSQVTMMFWYRQQPGQSLTLIATANQGSEATYESGFVIDKFPISRPNLTFSTLTVSNMSPEDSSIYLCSAGHDYGYTFGSGTRLTVV.

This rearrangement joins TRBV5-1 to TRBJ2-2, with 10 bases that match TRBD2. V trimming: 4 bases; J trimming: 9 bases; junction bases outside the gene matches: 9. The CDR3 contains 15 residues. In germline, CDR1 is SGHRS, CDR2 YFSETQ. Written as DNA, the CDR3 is TGCGCCAGCAGCCCCGCGGGACTAGCGTCCCGGGAGCTGTTTTTT. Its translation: CASSPAGLASRELFF.

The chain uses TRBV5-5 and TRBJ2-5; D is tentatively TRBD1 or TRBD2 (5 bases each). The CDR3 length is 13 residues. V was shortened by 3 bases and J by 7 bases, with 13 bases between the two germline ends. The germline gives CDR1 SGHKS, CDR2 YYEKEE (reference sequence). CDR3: CASSSTSRGTQYF. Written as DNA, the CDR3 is TGTGCCAGCAGCTCCACTTCGAGGGGGACCCAGTACTTC.

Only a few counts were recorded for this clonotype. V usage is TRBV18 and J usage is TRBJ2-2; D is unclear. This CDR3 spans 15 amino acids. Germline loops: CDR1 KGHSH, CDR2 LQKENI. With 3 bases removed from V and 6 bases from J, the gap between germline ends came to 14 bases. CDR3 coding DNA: TGTGCCAGCTCACCGAGTCGATTTCTCTCCGGGGAGCTGTTTTTT. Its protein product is CASSPSRFLSGELFF.

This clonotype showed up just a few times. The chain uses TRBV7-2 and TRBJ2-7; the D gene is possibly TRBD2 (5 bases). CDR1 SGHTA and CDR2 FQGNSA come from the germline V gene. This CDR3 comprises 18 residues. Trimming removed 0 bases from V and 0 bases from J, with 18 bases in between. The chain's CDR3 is CASSLARERRLSSYEQYF. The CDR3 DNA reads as TGTGCCAGCAGCTTAGCGAGGGAGCGGCGCCTAAGCTCCTACGAGCAGTACTTC.

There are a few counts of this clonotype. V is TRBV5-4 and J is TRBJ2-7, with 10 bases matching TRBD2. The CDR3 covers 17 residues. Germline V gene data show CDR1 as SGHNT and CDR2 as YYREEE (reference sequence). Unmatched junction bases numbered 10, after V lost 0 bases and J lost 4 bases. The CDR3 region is CASSLVASGSQGYEQYF. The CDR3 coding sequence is TGTGCCAGCAGCTTGGTTGCTAGCGGGAGTCAAGGTTACGAGCAGTACTTC.

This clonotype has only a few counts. This CDR3 is CSVAGQPLYSGANVLTF. CDR3 nucleotides: TGCAGCGTTGCCGGACAGCCTTTATACTCTGGGGCCAACGTCCTGACTTTC. The chain couples TRBV29-1 to TRBJ2-6; weak D call: TRBD1 (6 bases). CDR1 and CDR2 (germline): SQVTM, ANQGSEA. The V end was cut by 4 bases, the J end by 0 bases, with 16 bases between. The CDR3 extends over 17 amino acids.

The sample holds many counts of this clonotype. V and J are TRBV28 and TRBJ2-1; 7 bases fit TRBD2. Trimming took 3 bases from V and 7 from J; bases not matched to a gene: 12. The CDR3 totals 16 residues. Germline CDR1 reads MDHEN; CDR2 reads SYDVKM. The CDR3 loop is CASSLVWRTGGNEQFF. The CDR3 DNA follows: TGTGCCAGCAGTTTGGTGTGGCGGACCGGGGGGAATGAGCAGTTCTTC.

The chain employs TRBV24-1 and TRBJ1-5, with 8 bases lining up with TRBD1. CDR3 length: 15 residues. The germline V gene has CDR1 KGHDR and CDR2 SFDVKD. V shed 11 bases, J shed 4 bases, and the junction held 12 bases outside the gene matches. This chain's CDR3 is CAIQRSGQGNQPQHF. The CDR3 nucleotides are TGTGCCATTCAGCGGTCCGGACAGGGTAATCAGCCCCAGCATTTT.

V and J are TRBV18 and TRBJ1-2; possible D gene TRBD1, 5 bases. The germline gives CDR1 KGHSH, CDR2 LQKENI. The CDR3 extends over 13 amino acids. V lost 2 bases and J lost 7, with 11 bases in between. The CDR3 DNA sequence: TGTGCCAGCTCACCAAAAGGGGATGGTGGCTACACCTTC. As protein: CASSPKGDGGYTF.

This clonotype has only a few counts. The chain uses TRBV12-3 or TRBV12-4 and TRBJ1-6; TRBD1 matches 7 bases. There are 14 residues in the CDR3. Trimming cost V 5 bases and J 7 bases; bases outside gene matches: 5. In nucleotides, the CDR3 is TGTGCCAGCAGTACGGGACAGAAGAATTCACCCCTCCACTTT. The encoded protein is CASSTGQKNSPLHF.

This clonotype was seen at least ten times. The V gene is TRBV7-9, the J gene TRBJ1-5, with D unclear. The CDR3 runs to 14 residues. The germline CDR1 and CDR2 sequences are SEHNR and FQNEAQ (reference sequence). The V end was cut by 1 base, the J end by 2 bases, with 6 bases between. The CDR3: CASSLEGRNQPQHF. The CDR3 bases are TGTGCCAGCAGCTTAGAAGGGCGCAATCAGCCCCAGCATTTT.

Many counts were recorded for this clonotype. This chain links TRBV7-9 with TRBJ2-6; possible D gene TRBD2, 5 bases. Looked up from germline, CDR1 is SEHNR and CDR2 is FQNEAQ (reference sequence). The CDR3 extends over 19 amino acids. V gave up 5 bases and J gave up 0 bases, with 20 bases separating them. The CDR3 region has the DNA TGTGCCAGCAGCCGATGGCTTATAAGCGGTGGCTCTGGGGCCAACGTCCTGACTTTC. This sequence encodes CASSRWLISGGSGANVLTF. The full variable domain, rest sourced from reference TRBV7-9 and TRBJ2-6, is DTGVSQNPRHKITKRGQNVTFRCDPISEHNRLYWYRQTLGQGPEFLTYFQNEAQLEKSRLLSDRFSAERPKGSFSTLEIQRTEQGDSAMYLCASSRWLISGGSGANVLTFGAGSRLTVL.

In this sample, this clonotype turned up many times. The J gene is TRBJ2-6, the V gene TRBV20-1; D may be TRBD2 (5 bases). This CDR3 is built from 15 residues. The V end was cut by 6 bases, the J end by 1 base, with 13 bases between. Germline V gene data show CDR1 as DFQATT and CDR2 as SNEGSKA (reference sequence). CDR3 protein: CSAPPPGSGANVLTF. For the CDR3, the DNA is TGCAGTGCCCCTCCCCCGGGGTCTGGGGCCAACGTCCTGACTTTC.

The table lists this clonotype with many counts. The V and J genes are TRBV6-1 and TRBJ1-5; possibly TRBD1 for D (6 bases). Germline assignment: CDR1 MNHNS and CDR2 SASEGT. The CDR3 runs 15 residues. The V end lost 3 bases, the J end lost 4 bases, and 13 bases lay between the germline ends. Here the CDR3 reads CASSERGQGNQPQHF. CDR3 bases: TGTGCCAGCAGTGAGCGGGGGCAGGGGAATCAGCCCCAGCATTTT.

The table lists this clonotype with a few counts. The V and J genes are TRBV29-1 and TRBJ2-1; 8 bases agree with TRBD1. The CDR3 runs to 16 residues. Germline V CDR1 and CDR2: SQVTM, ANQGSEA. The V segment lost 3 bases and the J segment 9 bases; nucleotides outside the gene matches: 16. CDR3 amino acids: CSVEGVLGQARSEQFF. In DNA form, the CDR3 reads TGCAGCGTTGAGGGGGTGTTGGGACAGGCCAGGAGTGAGCAGTTCTTC.